These T cell receptor beta chains were read from a single sample in a study of blood T cells in healthy people across ages. From the 5' RACE reads, TCRdb called clonotypes with MiXCR, one entry per CDR3 protein. The table includes roughly 570,000 distinct CDR3 sequences, about 26% detected once. Sequences were obtained from blood. Receptors were obtained from a woman in her 70s in good health. Both conserved end residues are trimmed from each CDR3. Size is omitted from some rows. Given values are once, few, many or a class for expanded clones.

J,V,size,CDR3
TRBJ2-1,TRBV6-5,few,ASSSASGVNEQF
TRBJ2-3,TRBV29-1,.,SVEGQVEYGGDTQY
TRBJ2-5,TRBV7-2,.,TSSSSISGGLKTQY
TRBJ1-2,TRBV5-4,.,ASSSRPGDGYT
TRBJ1-1,TRBV9,.,ASSVVGQGNTEAF
TRBJ1-2,TRBV18,.,ASSPPGQGVYGYT
TRBJ1-6,TRBV30,.,DWSAAGVAPLH
TRBJ1-1,TRBV2,few,ASAPQLNTEAF
TRBJ1-4,TRBV7-2,.,ASSPDINEKLF
TRBJ1-5,TRBV20-1,.,SASGGPGGNQPQH
TRBJ2-3,TRBV20-1,few,SARDPERGGTDTQY
TRBJ2-7,TRBV11-2,.,ASSLNQGYEQY
TRBJ2-1,TRBV18,.,ASSRVRDGEQF
TRBJ1-4,TRBV4-3,few,ASSQEGGAGEKLF
TRBJ2-2,TRBV2,.,ASSERGPTSRVTGELF
.,TRBV7-9,.,ASSFGQASMTQY
TRBJ2-1,TRBV15,few,ATRPGRGQGYNEQF
TRBJ2-4,TRBV5-1,.,ASSPTSGVLIQY
TRBJ2-7,TRBV18,.,ASSPDVAGNEQY
TRBJ1-4,TRBV7-2,few,ASSSISGGNLRGKLF
TRBJ2-2,TRBV5-1,many,ASTLLAGATGELF
TRBJ2-5,TRBV4-2,.,ASSQSPAGQGETQY
TRBJ2-5,TRBV30,.,AWKAALHTGKETQY
TRBJ1-3,TRBV19,.,ASRTYSGNTIY
TRBJ1-4,TRBV9,.,ASNFPRPHNEKLV
TRBJ2-1,TRBV6-2/TRBV6-3,few,ASSYRRGSSYNEQF
TRBJ1-2,TRBV6-2/TRBV6-3,few,ASSPLTGAANYGYT
TRBJ2-3,TRBV20-1,.,SARAPTDTQY
TRBJ2-1,TRBV20-1,.,SAMGGSCNEQF
TRBJ1-2,TRBV5-6,.,ASSFPGQGIHGYT
TRBJ2-7,TRBV7-2,few,ASSLNPRSYEQY
TRBJ1-6,TRBV20-1,few,SATSGTGDNSPLH
TRBJ2-3,TRBV20-1,once,SAPPVTDTQY
TRBJ1-1,TRBV6-5,few,ASRGWTEAF
TRBJ2-3,TRBV15,.,ATSNLGEGTDTQY
TRBJ1-2,TRBV7-8,.,ASSPERGQFNYGYT
TRBJ2-2,TRBV6-5,.,ASSLAGLGNTGELF
TRBJ2-4,TRBV11-2,.,ASSLQSGLAKNIQY
TRBJ1-4,TRBV6-5,.,ASSYFWGSNEKLF
TRBJ2-2,TRBV9,few,ASSVERGRPTGELF
TRBJ2-1,TRBV25-1,many,ASSPPGGLYNEQF
TRBJ1-2,TRBV20-1,once,SALQDQDRTNYGYT
TRBJ1-5,TRBV9,.,ASSVEGMGQPQH
TRBJ1-2,TRBV7-8,.,ASSLRSALYGYT
TRBJ1-2,TRBV20-1,.,SARDGQGANYGYT
TRBJ1-2,TRBV4-3,.,ASSQGVGAYYGYT
TRBJ1-2,TRBV7-9,few,ASSLSARVGYGYT
TRBJ2-3,TRBV25-1,.,ASSDSGVDTQY
.,TRBV29-1,few,SVVLARGAYEQY
TRBJ2-2,TRBV5-5,once,ASSLGLGRTGELF
TRBJ1-3,TRBV9,.,ASSVGVSSSGNTIY
TRBJ1-2,TRBV7-2,.,ASSLDYGGGYT
TRBJ2-7,TRBV5-5,.,ASSYRGGQEQY
TRBJ2-3,TRBV24-1,few,ATSDQGQGTLTDTQY
TRBJ2-5,TRBV10-3,.,AISEPDRVLETQY
TRBJ2-5,TRBV27,few,ASSQLATETRY